Below are 32 T cell receptor beta chains sequenced from a single sample in a study of shared clonotypes between healthy human individuals. Profiled with immunoSEQ multiplex PCR; TCRdb holds only in-frame clones, not every one. The data show some 630,000 clones, approximately 96% seen once. Positively selected for CCR7, the CD45RO-negative cells used as naive CD8 cells excluded terminally differentiated effector memory CD45RA+ cells. Sequences were obtained from naive CD8+ T cells sorted from blood. The receptor source for this set is a woman aged 25 to 39 in good health.

This chain connects TRBV15 to TRBJ1-1; maybe TRBD1 (6 bases). The CDR3 runs to 18 residues. CDR1 is LNHNV, CDR2 YYDKDF, per germline (reference sequence). V was pared by 0 bases and J by 2 bases, with 19 bases between. The CDR3 reads CATSRDFGGADLNTEAFF. The CDR3 nucleotides are TGTGCCACCAGCAGAGATTTTGGGGGGGCTGATTTAAACACTGAAGCTTTCTTT.

This clone was seen once. The gene calls are TRBV7-9 and TRBJ2-7; 7 bases are a match to TRBD2. Germline CDR1 reads SEHNR; CDR2 reads FQNEAQ (reference sequence). The CDR3 length is 16 residues. J gave up 2 bases and V 6 bases, and 13 bases lay outside the gene matches. The CDR3 is CASSPPKGGSTYEQYF. The CDR3 DNA reads as TGTGCCAGCAGTCCACCAAAGGGAGGGTCCACCTACGAGCAGTACTTC.

This rearrangement joins TRBV27 to TRBJ2-4, with 7 positions matching TRBD2. Trimming removed 0 bases from V and 0 bases from J; junction bases left unmatched: 8. From germline, CDR1 is MNHEY and CDR2 SMNVEV (reference sequence). The CDR3 totals 18 residues. The DNA for the CDR3 is TGTGCCAGCAGTTTATCGATTAGCGGGCTCGGAGCCAAAAACATTCAGTACTTC. It codes for CASSLSISGLGAKNIQYF.

The chain recombines TRBV28 with TRBJ2-1; D not resolved. Germline V lookup: CDR1 MDHEN, CDR2 SYDVKM. The CDR3 spans 13 residues. V shed 4 bases and J shed 3 bases, with 7 bases lying between them. The CDR3 DNA is TGTGCCAGCAGTTCTTACTTCTACAATGAGCAGTTCTTC. Amino acids: CASSSYFYNEQFF.

This clone was observed a single time. The CDR3 sequence: CASSQPGSGIEQYF. The CDR3 nucleotides read TGCGCCAGCAGCCAACCAGGGTCCGGGATCGAGCAGTACTTC. The chain is built from TRBV4-1 and TRBJ2-7, with D tentatively TRBD1 or TRBD2 (5 bases each). The germline V and J ends were trimmed by 2 bases and 6 bases, with 14 bases remaining between them. CDR3 length equals 14 residues. CDR1 is MGHRA and CDR2 is YSYEKL in the germline V gene.

The chain couples TRBV6-5 to TRBJ2-1, with D uncertain. Looked up from germline, CDR1 is MNHEY and CDR2 is SVGAGI. V was pared by 0 bases and J by 0 bases, with 9 bases between. The CDR3 contains 16 residues. CDR3 in DNA: TGTGCCAGCAGTTACTCCCCGCAGGACTCCTACAATGAGCAGTTCTTC. Protein sequence: CASSYSPQDSYNEQFF.

With respect to this clone: The sample contains more than one DNA sequence encoding this CDR3. J is TRBJ2-5 and V is TRBV19; tentative D call: TRBD1 (5 bases). Per the germline V gene, CDR1 is LNHDA and CDR2 is SQIVND (reference sequence). This CDR3 is built from 13 residues. V was shortened by 5 bases and J by 3 bases, with 10 bases between the two germline ends. The CDR3 DNA is TGTGCCAGTAGTCCCGACAGAGAAGAGACCCAGTACTTC. This sequence encodes CASSPDREETQYF.

The chain uses TRBV28 and TRBJ2-5; 12 nucleotides agree with TRBD2. The CDR3 extends over 19 amino acids. The V gene end was trimmed by 1 base and the J gene end by 5 bases; junction bases not matched to a gene: 14. Germline CDR1 MDHEN, CDR2 SYDVKM. CDR3 in amino acids: CASSLLASGRAMSSETQYF. CDR3 DNA: TGTGCCAGCAGTTTATTGGCTAGCGGGAGGGCCATGTCGTCTGAGACCCAGTACTTC.

This clone has just one count. The J gene is TRBJ2-7, the V gene TRBV7-6; D gene uncertain. Trimming cost V 5 bases and J 2 bases, with 10 bases left between them. Per germline, CDR1 SGHVS and CDR2 FNYEAQ. This CDR3 spans 13 amino acids. The CDR3 DNA is TGTGCCAGCAGCCCCAAGTTGGCCTACGAGCAGTACTTC. As protein: CASSPKLAYEQYF.

The gene calls are TRBV28 and TRBJ2-2; possible D gene TRBD2, 6 bases. The CDR3 length is 14 residues. Germline CDR1 is MDHEN and CDR2 is SYDVKM. The ends were cut back, 10 bases at V and 5 bases at J, with 17 bases in the middle. The CDR3: CATERLVSTGELFF. The CDR3, as DNA: TGTGCCACCGAGCGACTAGTTTCAACCGGGGAGCTGTTTTTT.

J is TRBJ2-1 and V is TRBV5-8; D may be TRBD1 (6 bases). The CDR3 has 14 residues. Germline V gene lookup returns CDR1 SGHTS and CDR2 YDEGEE. The CDR3 nucleotides are TGTGTCGGGCCGCACAGGGACCCCTACAATGAGCAGTTCTTC. Translating gives CVGPHRDPYNEQFF.

DNA of the CDR3: TGTGCCAGCAGCTTAGCGGGAGACGGTGCCTACGAGCAGTACTTC. It translates to CASSLAGDGAYEQYF. The V and J genes are TRBV7-6 and TRBJ2-7, with D possibly TRBD2 on 5 matching bases. V lost 0 bases and J lost 2, with 11 bases in between. The CDR3 covers 15 residues. Germline assignment: CDR1 SGHVS and CDR2 FNYEAQ.

The chain is built from TRBV7-8 and TRBJ2-7, with 9 bases fitting TRBD2. The V gene's germline CDR1 is SGHVS and CDR2 FQNEAQ. This CDR3 region has 16 residues. Germline trimming cut 4 bases from V and 2 bases from J; bases unmatched to any gene: 9. For the CDR3, the DNA is TGTGCCAGCAGCTCTTTTAGCGGGAGCAACACCTACGAGCAGTACTTC. This codes for CASSSFSGSNTYEQYF.

This chain links TRBV7-9 with TRBJ1-1, with no clear D. Germline V gives CDR1 SEHNR, CDR2 FQNEAQ (reference sequence). With 1 base removed from V and 3 bases from J, the gap between germline ends came to 12 bases. The CDR3 covers 15 residues. The CDR3 loop reads CASSLVDMKDTEAFF. The CDR3 nucleotides are TGTGCCAGCAGCTTAGTGGATATGAAGGACACTGAAGCTTTCTTT.

This chain connects TRBV5-1 to TRBJ2-7; 8 positions match TRBD1. The length of the CDR3 is 13 residues. The J segment lost 3 bases and the V segment lost 2 bases, leaving 1 base of the junction unmatched. Germline V gives CDR1 SGHRS, CDR2 YFSETQ. The CDR3 region is CASSFTGGYEQYF. The CDR3 DNA reads TGCGCCAGCAGCTTTACAGGGGGCTACGAGCAGTACTTC.

The genes are TRBV15 and TRBJ2-1; D gene ambiguous. Germline V gene data show CDR1 as LNHNV and CDR2 as YYDKDF (reference sequence). The ends were cut back, 4 bases at V and 8 bases at J, with 18 bases in the middle. This CDR3 region has 15 residues. The CDR3 nucleotides are TGTGCCACCAGCATACCCCACTCAGGCCGGGATGAGCAGTTCTTC. Encoded protein: CATSIPHSGRDEQFF.

The chain couples TRBV2 to TRBJ2-6; no reliable D call. V dropped 0 bases and J dropped 1 base, with 16 bases sitting between them. This CDR3 has 19 amino acids. Germline V lookup: CDR1 SNHLY, CDR2 FYNNEI. CDR3 in DNA: TGTGCCAGCAGTGAAGCCCACCCCTCCGGAGTTTCTGGGGCCAACGTCCTGACTTTC. Translation gives CASSEAHPSGVSGANVLTF.

The V call is TRBV9, the J call TRBJ2-7; no clear D gene. Germline loops: CDR1 SGDLS, CDR2 YYNGEE. There are 12 residues in the CDR3. Trimming took 4 bases from V and 7 from J, leaving 12 bases between them. The CDR3: CASSPGSVEQYF. CDR3 sequence (DNA): TGTGCCAGCAGCCCCGGCTCCGTAGAGCAGTACTTC. The full variable domain, completed using reference TRBV9 and TRBJ2-7, is DSGVTQTPKHLITATGQRVTLRCSPRSGDLSVYWYQQSLDQGLQFLIQYYNGEERAKGNILERFSAQQFPDLHSELNLSSLELGDSALYFCASSPGSVEQYFGPGTRLTVT.

The V call is TRBV19, the J call TRBJ2-5; no definite D call. V lost 4 bases, J lost 1 base, and 10 bases lay in between. The CDR3 length is 14 residues. Looked up from germline, CDR1 is LNHDA and CDR2 is SQIVND (reference sequence). The CDR3 nucleotides are TGTGCCAGTAGTAGGGCTGGCTTCCAAGAGACCCAGTACTTC. It yields the protein CASSRAGFQETQYF.

Written as DNA, the CDR3 is TGCGCCAGCAGCGTAAGACAGAGGACTGAAGCTTTCTTT. Protein product: CASSVRQRTEAFF. V gene TRBV4-1 combines with J gene TRBJ1-1, with a weak D call TRBD1 (5 bases). The ends were cut back, 5 bases at V and 5 bases at J, with 12 bases in the middle. The CDR3 length is 13 residues. Germline CDR1 MGHRA, CDR2 YSYEKL.

The chain recombines TRBV7-9 with TRBJ2-5; 7 nucleotides agree with TRBD2. The junction had 6 bases not matched to a gene; V was cut back by 0 bases and J by 5 bases. This CDR3 has 15 residues. The V gene's germline CDR1 is SEHNR and CDR2 FQNEAQ (reference sequence). The CDR3 coding sequence is TGTGCCAGCAGCTTAGCTTGGCGGGAGTTTGAGACCCAGTACTTC. Translation: CASSLAWREFETQYF.

The rearrangement joins TRBV6-1 to TRBJ2-1; 7 bases fit TRBD2. The CDR3 loop spans 14 amino acids. CDR1 MNHNS and CDR2 SASEGT come from the germline V gene. V trimming: 0 bases; J trimming: 10 bases; junction bases outside the gene matches: 6. CDR3 coding DNA: TGTGCCAGCAGTGAAGCGAGAAGCGGGGAGGAGCAGTTCTTC. Its protein product is CASSEARSGEEQFF.

This clone is a singleton in its sample. The junction does not match germline at one end; this may be a read error. CDR3 DNA sequence: TGTGCCAGCACTTACGGGCCCCCAGGGTATGAGCAGTTCTTC. Protein product: CASTYGPPGYEQFF. The chain employs TRBV6-5 and TRBJ2-1; the D gene is possibly TRBD1 (5 bases). The CDR3 spans 14 residues. Germline V gives CDR1 MNHEY, CDR2 SVGAGI.

The chain joins TRBV28 to TRBJ2-1, with unresolved D. Germline values: CDR1 MDHEN, CDR2 SYDVKM. V was clipped by 1 base and J by 16 bases, with 17 bases between them. The CDR3 has 13 amino acids. CDR3 loop: CASSLSHHPLRFF. The CDR3 nucleotides are TGTGCCAGCAGTTTATCCCACCACCCCCTTAGATTCTTC. The full variable domain, its missing parts supplied by reference TRBV28 and TRBJ2-1, is DVKVTQSSRYLVKRTGEKVFLECVQDMDHENMFWYRQDPGLGLRLIYFSYDVKMKEKGDIPEGYSVSREKKERFSLILESASTNQTSMYLCASSLSHHPLRFFGPGTRLTVL.

The chain uses TRBV7-9 and TRBJ2-7; D is uncertain. The CDR3 runs 12 residues. CDR1 SEHNR and CDR2 FQNEAQ come from the germline V gene (reference sequence). V lost 2 bases to trimming and J lost 4 bases, with 6 bases between them. Written as DNA, the CDR3 is TGTGCCAGCAGCTTAAGGATATACGAGCAGTACTTC. Its protein product is CASSLRIYEQYF.

This chain uses TRBV19 with TRBJ2-7; 8 positions agree with TRBD1. The germline V gene encodes CDR1 LNHDA and CDR2 SQIVND (reference sequence). The CDR3 runs to 14 residues. Trimming at V came to 5 bases and at J to 2 bases, leaving 5 bases not matched to a gene. The CDR3 loop is CASSSWTGPYEQYF. In nucleotides, the CDR3 is TGTGCCAGTAGTTCATGGACAGGGCCCTACGAGCAGTACTTC.

The chain has TRBV6-1 and TRBJ2-3, with a possible D match to TRBD2 (6 bases). V shed 7 bases and J shed 1 base, with 18 bases lying between them. Germline assignment: CDR1 MNHNS and CDR2 SASEGT. The CDR3 is 16 residues long. CDR3 nucleotides: TGTGCCAGCACTGACGGGAGCCCCGCTGGCACAGATACGCAGTATTTT. Translated: CASTDGSPAGTDTQYF.

A single count supports this clone. The chain recombines TRBV5-1 with TRBJ2-7, with D tentatively TRBD2 (6 bases). The CDR3 contains 13 residues. The V end lost 7 bases, the J end lost 2 bases, and 13 bases lay between the germline ends. Germline CDR1 SGHRS, CDR2 YFSETQ. CDR3 sequence reads: CASCASDAYEQYF. DNA for the CDR3: TGCGCCAGCTGTGCTAGCGACGCCTACGAGCAGTACTTC.

The chain uses TRBV7-2 and TRBJ2-3, with TRBD2 matching over 7 bases. This CDR3 is 17 amino acids long. The germline gives CDR1 SGHTA, CDR2 FQGNSA. The junction had 11 bases not matched to a gene; V was cut back by 5 bases and J by 0 bases. CDR3 region: CASSKIGTTPSTDTQYF. DNA of the CDR3: TGTGCCAGCAGCAAGATAGGGACTACCCCTAGCACAGATACGCAGTATTTT.

Only one count was recorded for this clone. The chain employs TRBV9 and TRBJ2-2, with 9 bases lining up with TRBD1. This CDR3 has 14 amino acids. Germline assignment: CDR1 SGDLS and CDR2 YYNGEE. V was clipped by 3 bases and J by 5 bases; unmatched bases: 2. CDR3 bases: TGTGCCAGCAGCGCCGGGACAGGGACCGGGGAGCTGTTTTTT. Amino acids: CASSAGTGTGELFF.

This sequence joins TRBV27 and TRBJ1-2, with D possibly matching TRBD1 (5 bases). The CDR3 length is 15 residues. Germline V CDR1 and CDR2: MNHEY, SMNVEV (reference sequence). Trimming took off 0 bases at V and 8 bases at J, with 16 bases between the two ends. CDR3 amino acids: CASSLSPQGFQGYTF. The CDR3, as DNA: TGTGCCAGCAGTTTATCCCCCCAGGGCTTTCAGGGCTACACCTTC.

The rearrangement joins TRBV27 to TRBJ2-5; 9 bases are a match to TRBD1. The J call is doubtful: the DNA matches TRBJ2-7 better. The CDR3 extends over 13 amino acids. Germline loops: CDR1 MNHEY, CDR2 SMNVEV (reference sequence). CDR3 sequence (DNA): TGTGCCAGCAGACCAGGGACAGGGCACGAGCAGTACTTC. Amino acids: CASRPGTGHEQYF.